This section outlines one T cell receptor (beta chain) sequence together with its context. Its matching antigen is unknown. At the DNA level, this CDR3 is encoded by other sequences in the same sample as well. Sequenced by immunoSEQ multiplex PCR; TCRdb stores in-frame clones only, minus some. The data hold 2 million to 2.5 million clones, with under 95% observed a single time. The data were taken from a study of shared clonotypes between healthy human individuals. About the research overall: The plates for each donor numbered three CD4 naive, three CD4 memory, two CD8 naive and one CD8 memory. Overall study findings and caveats: Across subsets, estimated richness was generally greater for naive than for memory populations.

Sequences were obtained from naive CD4+ T cells from PBMCs. Documented subset: CD45RA+ positively selected. The source is a man in his late teens or twenties in good health. Some clones in this sample may be carry-over from other donors' samples.

The CDR3 spells CAWSAGGSGNTIYF. The CDR3 bases are TGTGCCTGGAGTGCGGGGGGCTCTGGAAACACCATATATTTT. The V gene is TRBV30, the J gene TRBJ1-3, with a possible D match to TRBD1 (5 bases). The CDR3 loop spans 14 amino acids. Per the germline V gene, CDR1 is GTSNPN and CDR2 is SVGIG (reference sequence). Trimming removed 1 base from V and 0 bases from J, with 7 bases in between.